These 31 T cell receptor beta chains came from one sample sequenced in a study of T cells in Graves' hyperthyroidism and ophthalmopathy. Authors of the study amplified TCR beta CDR3 regions from RNA transcripts. With the HTBI primer set, the TCR CDR3 went through a first round of RT-PCR. MiXCR, applied by TCRdb to the multiplex PCR reads, yields one record per CDR3 protein. The top ten clones hold about 10% of a sample with about 380,000 distinct CDR3 sequences, about 14% of them seen once. The sequencing input was blood. These receptors all come from a woman aged 55-69 years with Graves' hyperthyroidism.

This clonotype has a count of ten or more. The rearrangement uses TRBV2 and TRBJ1-1, with a tentative D call TRBD1 (6 bases). The CDR3 consists of 13 residues. Germline CDR1 and CDR2: SNHLY and FYNNEI. Trimming left V 7 bases short and J 3 bases short, with 12 bases between. The CDR3 region is CASMRGADTEAFF. DNA of the CDR3: TGTGCCAGCATGAGGGGGGCAGACACTGAAGCTTTCTTT. The entire variable domain, with the rest obtained from reference TRBV2 and TRBJ1-1, is as follows: EPEVTQTPSHQVTQMGQEVILRCVPISNHLYFYWYRQILGQKVEFLVSFYNNEISEKSEIFDDQFSVERPDGSNFTLKIRSTKLEDSAMYFCASMRGADTEAFFGQGTRLTVV.

V and J are TRBV5-1 and TRBJ2-3; maybe TRBD1 (5 bases). CDR1 is SGHRS, CDR2 YFSETQ, per germline. There are 19 residues in the CDR3. Between the trimmed V and J ends, which lost 1 base and 0 bases, there was a span of 21 bases. CDR3 in amino acids: CASSLFPPPGHFSTDTQYF. The CDR3 DNA sequence: TGCGCCAGCAGCTTGTTTCCCCCCCCCGGACACTTTAGCACAGATACGCAGTATTTT.

The rearrangement uses TRBV7-9 and TRBJ2-7; weak D call: TRBD2 (6 bases). Trimming removed 6 bases from V and 3 bases from J, with 18 bases in between. CDR3 length equals 15 residues. CDR1 is SEHNR, CDR2 FQNEAQ, per germline (reference sequence). In DNA form, the CDR3 reads TGTGCCAGCAGTTATCTCGGGGGTTCCCTCTACGAGCAGTACTTC. Translating it yields CASSYLGGSLYEQYF.

This clonotype has a single count. A much larger clone is a single base away; this may be a read error. The chain employs TRBV28 and TRBJ1-1; TRBD1 matches at 8 bases. V was clipped by 8 bases and J by 0 bases; unmatched bases: 8. The CDR3 consists of 15 residues. The germline V gene has CDR1 MDHEN and CDR2 SYDVKM. The CDR3 loop is CASGRGDRMNTEAFF. CDR3 sequence (DNA): TGTGCCAGCGGACGGGGGGACAGGATGAACACTGAAGCTTTCTTT.

This clonotype was recorded once. The CDR3: CAAGGAGERNTQYF. CDR3 DNA sequence: TGTGCCGCGGGTGGAGCGGGAGAGAGGAATACGCAGTATTTT. The chain links TRBV5-4 to TRBJ2-3; TRBD2 matches 8 bases. This CDR3 contains 14 residues. CDR1 and CDR2 (germline): SGHNT, YYREEE (reference sequence). V was clipped by 10 bases and J by 7 bases; unmatched bases: 14.

This chain links TRBV6-5 with TRBJ2-7, with D possibly matching TRBD2 (6 bases). Deletions cut 1 base from V and 2 bases from J, with 12 bases between. This CDR3 is built from 15 residues. Per the germline V gene, CDR1 is MNHEY and CDR2 is SVGAGI. The chain's CDR3 is CASSYFAGTAYEQYF. The CDR3 bases are TGTGCCAGCAGTTACTTCGCGGGGACGGCCTACGAGCAGTACTTC.

J is TRBJ2-1 and V is TRBV10-3; 8 bases are a match to TRBD2. This CDR3 is 15 amino acids long. Germline CDR1 reads ENHRY; CDR2 reads SYGVKD. Trimming removed 0 bases from V and 8 bases from J; junction bases left unmatched: 6. CDR3 sequence: CAISESGREGDEQFF. CDR3 DNA: TGTGCCATCAGTGAGTCGGGTCGGGAGGGCGATGAGCAGTTCTTC.

The rearrangement joins TRBV5-6 to TRBJ2-7; D unclear. Germline V gives CDR1 SGHDT, CDR2 YYEEEE. V was trimmed by 2 bases and J by 9 bases, leaving 12 bases between them. The CDR3 sequence is 12 residues long. CDR3 region: CASSFGSIWQYF. The CDR3 bases are TGTGCCAGCAGCTTCGGGTCGATTTGGCAGTACTTC.

This clonotype was counted many times. This chain connects TRBV12-3 or TRBV12-4 to TRBJ2-1, with TRBD2 as a possible D gene (6 bases). CDR3 size: 13 residues. V lost 3 bases, J lost 6 bases, and 9 bases lay in between. CDR3: CASSFGGSNEQFF. The CDR3 DNA reads as TGTGCCAGCAGTTTTGGGGGGAGCAATGAGCAGTTCTTC.

In its sample, this clonotype was seen a few times. J is TRBJ2-7 and V is TRBV10-1; 8 bases agree with TRBD2. V trimming: 4 bases; J trimming: 8 bases; junction bases outside the gene matches: 7. The germline gives CDR1 WNHNN, CDR2 SYGVQD (reference sequence). The CDR3 contains 13 residues. CDR3 amino acids: CASSGNGRDKQYF. CDR3 coding DNA: TGCGCCAGCAGTGGAAACGGGAGGGACAAGCAGTACTTC.

This clonotype was found many times. The chain has TRBV7-2 and TRBJ2-7, with 11 bases matching TRBD2. The V and J ends lost 5 bases and 2 bases, in that order; junction bases with no gene match: 8. The germline CDR1 and CDR2 sequences are SGHTA and FQGNSA. The length of the CDR3 is 16 residues. CDR3 bases: TGTGCCAGCAGCCAGATAGCGGGAGGGATCCCCTACGAGCAGTACTTC. Translating gives CASSQIAGGIPYEQYF.

This clonotype was recorded at least ten times. This chain joins TRBV30 and TRBJ1-1; 7 nucleotides align to TRBD1. The CDR3 is 14 amino acids. The germline V gene encodes CDR1 GTSNPN and CDR2 SVGIG (reference sequence). V lost 7 bases, J lost 0 bases, and 8 bases stayed unmatched. CDR3 nucleotide sequence: TGTGCCTCGGACCGACAGGGAATGAACACTGAAGCTTTCTTT. It specifies CASDRQGMNTEAFF.

In its sample, this clonotype was seen many times. The genes are TRBV6-1 and TRBJ1-2; possible D gene TRBD1, 6 bases. This CDR3 contains 13 residues. V dropped 10 bases and J dropped 9 bases, with 21 bases sitting between them. From germline, CDR1 is MNHNS and CDR2 SASEGT. CDR3 sequence (DNA): TGTGCCACCCGGGGCATAGACAGGACCAGCTACACCTTC. This encodes CATRGIDRTSYTF.

The J gene is TRBJ2-7, the V gene TRBV6-2 or TRBV6-3; D possibly corresponds to TRBD2 (7 bases). Trimming shortened V by 6 bases and J by 6 bases, and 21 bases separated the two germline ends. Germline CDR1 and CDR2: MNHEY and SVGEGT. CDR3 length equals 15 residues. In nucleotides, the CDR3 is TGTGCCAGCAGCACCTCCCAAGGACTAGGGGGCGAGCAGTACTTC. It specifies CASSTSQGLGGEQYF.

At least ten counts were recorded for this clonotype. The CDR3 DNA reads TGTGCCAGCAACGCCCCTAGCTGGCCCAATGAGCAGTTCTTC. It specifies CASNAPSWPNEQFF. The rearrangement joins TRBV11-3 to TRBJ2-1, with D possibly TRBD2 on 5 matching bases. There are 14 residues in the CDR3. Per the germline V gene, CDR1 is SGHNT and CDR2 is YENEEA. The V gene lost 7 bases and the J gene lost 6 bases, with 16 bases spanning the gap.

At least ten counts were recorded for this clonotype. V gene TRBV7-3 combines with J gene TRBJ2-1; possible D gene TRBD2, 6 bases. CDR1 is SGHTA and CDR2 is FQGTGA in the germline V gene. V lost 5 bases to trimming and J lost 4 bases, with 21 bases between them. The CDR3 is 17 amino acids. The CDR3 nucleotides read TGTGCCAGCAGCCCAAGGGGATCGGTCGGGGGTTACAATGAGCAGTTCTTC. Encoded protein: CASSPRGSVGGYNEQFF.

There are many counts of this clonotype. The J gene is TRBJ2-7, the V gene TRBV11-2; 7 bases are shared with TRBD1. The germline V gene has CDR1 SGHAT and CDR2 FQNNGV. V was clipped by 4 bases and J by 6 bases; unmatched bases: 9. This CDR3 spans 14 amino acids. The CDR3 DNA is TGTGCCAGCAGCTCACAGGGGCCCCTGACCGAGCAGTACTTC. It yields the protein CASSSQGPLTEQYF.

This clonotype has at least ten counts. This chain links TRBV7-8 with TRBJ2-5, with D unresolved. The length of the CDR3 is 15 residues. The germline gives CDR1 SGHVS, CDR2 FQNEAQ. The V end was cut by 6 bases, the J end by 5 bases, with 19 bases between. The CDR3, as DNA: TGTGCCAGCAGGCCAGTGGTTGTGGCCGCCGAGACCCAGTACTTC. This sequence encodes CASRPVVVAAETQYF.

This clonotype was counted a few times. The CDR3 loop is CASSQGRYSYEQYF. The CDR3 bases are TGTGCCAGCTCACAGGGACGCTACTCCTACGAGCAGTACTTC. This rearrangement joins TRBV18 to TRBJ2-7; either TRBD1 or TRBD2 may fit D (5 bases each). The V end lost 4 bases, the J end lost 0 bases, and 10 bases lay between the germline ends. Germline V CDR1 and CDR2: KGHSH, LQKENI. CDR3 length: 14 amino acids.

This clonotype was seen more than once but under ten times. The chain carries TRBV19 and TRBJ1-5; TRBD1 might be the D (5 bases). The V end lost 8 bases, the J end lost 1 base, and 12 bases lay between the germline ends. CDR1 is LNHDA, CDR2 SQIVND, per germline (reference sequence). This CDR3 contains 14 residues. The CDR3 nucleotides read TGTGCCAGTCGACTATGGGGGAGCAATCAGCCCCAGCATTTT. This gives the protein CASRLWGSNQPQHF.

In this sample, this clonotype turned up many times. V gene TRBV5-4 combines with J gene TRBJ2-7; 13 positions agree with TRBD2. The CDR3 covers 16 residues. V gave up 0 bases and J gave up 1 base; unmatched junction bases: 1. Germline V gene sequence: CDR1 SGHNT, CDR2 YYREEE (reference sequence). The chain's CDR3 is CASSLGLAGGSYEQYF. The DNA of the CDR3 is TGTGCCAGCAGCTTGGGACTAGCGGGAGGATCCTACGAGCAGTACTTC.

This clonotype was detected many times. The chain links TRBV11-2 to TRBJ1-1; 9 bases match TRBD1. Germline lookup yields CDR1 SGHAT and CDR2 FQNNGV. V shed 5 bases, J shed 4 bases, and the junction held 11 bases outside the gene matches. This CDR3 spans 16 amino acids. CDR3 sequence (DNA): TGTGCCAGCAGCCCCACGAGCGGGACAGGGTTCACTGAAGCTTTCTTT. This translates into CASSPTSGTGFTEAFF.

This clonotype was found a few times. V gene TRBV4-2 combines with J gene TRBJ2-2; 9 positions match TRBD1. This CDR3 region has 15 residues. Trimming took 3 bases from V and 8 from J; bases not matched to a gene: 7. Germline V gene lookup returns CDR1 LGHNA and CDR2 YNFKEQ. The CDR3 loop reads CASSHTQGAAGELFF. The CDR3 bases are TGTGCCAGCAGCCACACACAGGGGGCTGCGGGGGAGCTGTTTTTT.

This clonotype appeared many times. The chain joins TRBV24-1 to TRBJ2-1; D unclear. The length of the CDR3 is 16 residues. CDR1 and CDR2 (germline): KGHDR, SFDVKD. V lost 0 bases to trimming and J lost 0 bases, with 8 bases between them. The CDR3 region is CATSDLQGSSYNEQFF. In DNA form, the CDR3 reads TGTGCCACCAGTGATTTGCAAGGTAGCTCCTACAATGAGCAGTTCTTC.

The CDR3 nucleotides are TGCAGCGTAGAAATCCGGGACAGTATGTATGGCTACACCTTC. Its translation is CSVEIRDSMYGYTF. The V and J genes are TRBV29-1 and TRBJ1-2; TRBD1 aligns across 7 bases. The ends lost 6 bases at V and 5 bases at J; junction bases unmatched: 12. From germline, CDR1 is SQVTM and CDR2 ANQGSEA. The CDR3 totals 14 residues.

This clonotype was seen a few times. V is TRBV28 and J is TRBJ2-3; maybe TRBD2 (6 bases). The CDR3 totals 15 residues. CDR1 is MDHEN, CDR2 SYDVKM, per germline. V dropped 6 bases and J dropped 0 bases, with 13 bases sitting between them. CDR3 DNA: TGTGCCAGCAGGGTTTGGGGGGTTAGCACAGATACGCAGTATTTT. It encodes CASRVWGVSTDTQYF. The full variable domain, rest sourced from reference TRBV28 and TRBJ2-3, is DVKVTQSSRYLVKRTGEKVFLECVQDMDHENMFWYRQDPGLGLRLIYFSYDVKMKEKGDIPEGYSVSREKKERFSLILESASTNQTSMYLCASRVWGVSTDTQYFGPGTRLTVL.

This clonotype was counted between two and nine times. The chain joins TRBV27 to TRBJ2-5; 8 bases align to TRBD1. V shed 5 bases and J 5 bases; nucleotides not matched to a gene: 10. CDR1 is MNHEY, CDR2 SMNVEV, per germline (reference sequence). The CDR3 runs 15 residues. The CDR3 DNA reads TGTGCCAGCAGTGTGGGAGGACAGGGATTTGAGACCCAGTACTTC. Its translation: CASSVGGQGFETQYF.

The V and J genes are TRBV5-4 and TRBJ2-2; D ambiguous. The germline gives CDR1 SGHNT, CDR2 YYREEE (reference sequence). The CDR3 runs to 13 residues. Trimming took 1 base from V and 5 from J, leaving 6 bases between them. The CDR3, as DNA: TGTGCCAGCAGCTTGATGGAAACCGGGGAGCTGTTTTTT. Translation gives CASSLMETGELFF.

This clonotype was seen repeatedly, ten times or more. The V call is TRBV24-1, the J call TRBJ2-7; TRBD2 might be the D (5 bases). Germline V lookup: CDR1 KGHDR, CDR2 SFDVKD. CDR3 length: 14 residues. The V end lost 4 bases, the J end lost 5 bases, and 14 bases lay between the germline ends. As DNA, the CDR3 is TGTGCCACCAGTGACCCAGCGGATAATCACGAGCAGTACTTC. It yields the protein CATSDPADNHEQYF.

This clonotype was observed at least ten times. The chain has TRBV28 and TRBJ1-6; D remains ambiguous. Trimming removed 5 bases at V and 8 bases at J, with 7 bases between. Germline lookup yields CDR1 MDHEN and CDR2 SYDVKM. The CDR3 contains 12 residues. CDR3 DNA sequence: TGTGCCAGCAGTCGGAAGGATTCACCCCTCCACTTT. This sequence encodes CASSRKDSPLHF.

At least ten counts were recorded for this clonotype. V is TRBV6-2 or TRBV6-3 and J is TRBJ2-7; a weak D match, TRBD1 (6 bases). V shed 5 bases and J shed 1 base, with 15 bases lying between them. CDR1 is MNHEY, CDR2 SVGEGT, per germline. The CDR3 runs 15 residues. CDR3 residues: CASSPDSGGSYEQYF. For the CDR3, the DNA is TGTGCCAGCAGTCCGGACAGTGGGGGATCCTACGAGCAGTACTTC.